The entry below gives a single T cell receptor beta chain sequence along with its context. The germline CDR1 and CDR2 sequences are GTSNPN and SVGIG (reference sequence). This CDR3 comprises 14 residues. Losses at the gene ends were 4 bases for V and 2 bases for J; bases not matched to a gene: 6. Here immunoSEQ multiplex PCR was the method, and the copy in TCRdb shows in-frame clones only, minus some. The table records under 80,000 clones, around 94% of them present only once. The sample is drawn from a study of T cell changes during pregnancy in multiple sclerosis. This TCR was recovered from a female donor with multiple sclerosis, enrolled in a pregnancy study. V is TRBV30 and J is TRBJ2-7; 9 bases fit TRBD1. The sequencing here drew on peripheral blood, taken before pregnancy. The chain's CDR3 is CAWMMGTGTYEQYF. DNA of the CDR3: TGTGCCTGGATGATGGGGACAGGGACCTACGAGCAGTACTTC.